These 13 T cell receptor beta chains originate from one sample sequenced in a study of T cell responses to AZD1222 COVID-19 vaccine. Sequenced by immunoSEQ multiplex PCR; TCRdb stores in-frame clones only, minus some. The table lists around 110,000 clones, over 75% of them singletons. Source: peripheral blood, taken on day 0 of AZD1222 vaccination. The source of these receptors is an adult in good health.

The gene calls are TRBV6-4 and TRBJ2-2; D is ambiguous. Germline V gives CDR1 MRHNA, CDR2 SNTAGT. This CDR3 contains 13 residues. The germline V and J ends were trimmed by 3 bases and 3 bases, with 5 bases remaining between them. The CDR3 DNA reads TGTGCCAGCAGTGAAGAGGACACCGGGGAGCTGTTTTTT. This sequence encodes CASSEEDTGELFF.

The V call is TRBV16, the J call TRBJ1-2; D not certain. The CDR3 covers 13 residues. With 0 bases removed from V and 8 bases from J, the gap between germline ends came to 10 bases. Germline CDR1 KGHSY, CDR2 FQNENV. The CDR3 here is CASSQSRQAGYTF. Written as DNA, the CDR3 is TGTGCCAGCAGCCAATCTCGGCAGGCAGGCTACACCTTC. The whole variable domain, remainder taken from reference TRBV16 and TRBJ1-2, is GEEVAQTPKHLVRGEGQKAKLYCAPIKGHSYVFWYQQVLKNEFKFLISFQNENVFDETGMPKERFSAKCLPNSPCSLEIQATKLEDSAVYFCASSQSRQAGYTFGSGTRLTVV.

The V gene is TRBV5-1, the J gene TRBJ2-1; 14 nucleotides agree with TRBD2. Losses at the gene ends were 3 bases for V and 5 bases for J; bases not matched to a gene: 4. CDR1 SGHRS and CDR2 YFSETQ come from the germline V gene. This CDR3 is built from 16 residues. The CDR3 sequence is CASSSGTSGRNNEQFF. CDR3 DNA sequence: TGCGCCAGCAGCTCCGGGACTAGCGGGAGAAACAATGAGCAGTTCTTC. The full variable domain, its missing parts supplied by reference TRBV5-1 and TRBJ2-1, is KAGVTQTPRYLIKTRGQQVTLSCSPISGHRSVSWYQQTPGQGLQFLFEYFSETQRNKGNFPGRFSGRQFSNSRSEMNVSTLELGDSALYLCASSSGTSGRNNEQFFGPGTRLTVL.

The CDR3 bases are TGTGCCAGCAGTGGCCCTGGGGGATGGGGTGAAAAACTGTTTTTT. Its translation: CASSGPGGWGEKLFF. The rearrangement joins TRBV28 to TRBJ1-4, with a weak D call TRBD1 (5 bases). There are 15 residues in the CDR3. Germline V gene sequence: CDR1 MDHEN, CDR2 SYDVKM. Trimming took off 5 bases at V and 7 bases at J, with 17 bases between the two ends.

The chain joins TRBV5-4 to TRBJ1-6; D is uncertain. V lost 4 bases and J lost 9, with 14 bases in between. Germline V CDR1 and CDR2: SGHNT, YYREEE (reference sequence). The CDR3 runs to 14 residues. The CDR3 here is CASSPPGNFSPLHF. DNA of the CDR3: TGTGCCAGCAGCCCCCCGGGAAACTTTTCACCCCTCCACTTT.

In its sample, this clone was seen a few times. V and J are TRBV12-3 or TRBV12-4 and TRBJ1-1; D is possibly TRBD1 (5 bases). The CDR3 totals 13 residues. V was shortened by 0 bases and J by 12 bases, with 14 bases between the two germline ends. The CDR3 here is CASSLARRGVPFF. CDR3 bases: TGTGCCAGCAGTTTAGCGCGTAGAGGGGTACCTTTCTTT.

The chain couples TRBV19 to TRBJ1-5; possible D gene TRBD1, 6 bases. Germline V gives CDR1 LNHDA, CDR2 SQIVND (reference sequence). This CDR3 spans 16 amino acids. Between the trimmed V and J ends, which lost 6 bases and 6 bases, there was a span of 21 bases. For the CDR3, the DNA is TGTGCCAGTAGCCTCCCCCGTGGCAGGGGTGGTCAGCCCCAGCATTTT. This gives the protein CASSLPRGRGGQPQHF.

This clone was counted only a few times. The V call is TRBV11-2, the J call TRBJ1-6; 7 positions agree with TRBD1. After removal of 2 bases from V and 7 bases from J, the junction contained 11 bases not matched to a gene. The CDR3 consists of 17 residues. In germline, CDR1 is SGHAT, CDR2 FQNNGV. The CDR3 DNA is TGTGCCAGCAGCTTAAGAGGACAGGAGACACTAAATTCACCCCTCCACTTT. Translating it yields CASSLRGQETLNSPLHF.

There are a few counts of this clone. The chain couples TRBV4-3 to TRBJ2-7; 7 bases are a match to TRBD2. Trimming took 3 bases from V and 4 from J; bases not matched to a gene: 9. This CDR3 has 15 residues. The germline gives CDR1 LGHNA, CDR2 YSLEER. The DNA for the CDR3 is TGCGCCAGCAGCCAGATCAGGACGGGGGGATACGAGCAGTACTTC. Its translation: CASSQIRTGGYEQYF.

In its sample, this clone was seen a few times. In nucleotides, the CDR3 is TGTGCCAGTGGGACCTATGGCTACACCTTC. It is translated as CASGTYGYTF. The chain is built from TRBV19 and TRBJ1-2; D may be TRBD1 (5 bases). The CDR3 is 10 residues long. CDR1 is LNHDA, CDR2 SQIVND, per germline (reference sequence). V was cut by 8 bases and J by 4 bases, with 5 bases left in between.

The rearrangement uses TRBV4-3 and TRBJ1-3; D is unresolved. The CDR3 extends over 16 amino acids. V dropped 0 bases and J dropped 4 bases, with 13 bases sitting between them. Per the germline V gene, CDR1 is LGHNA and CDR2 is YSLEER. CDR3 sequence: CASSQDTSQGGNTIYF. The CDR3 DNA reads TGCGCCAGCAGCCAAGATACGTCGCAAGGCGGAAACACCATATATTTT.

The chain uses TRBV27 and TRBJ2-7; the match to TRBD2 covers 7 bases. The CDR3 covers 14 residues. The V and J ends lost 8 bases and 1 base, in that order; junction bases with no gene match: 8. The germline gives CDR1 MNHEY, CDR2 SMNVEV (reference sequence). The CDR3 DNA is TGTGCCAGCCTCCGGACTAGGGGATCCTACGAGCAGTACTTC. It is translated as CASLRTRGSYEQYF.

V gene TRBV5-6 combines with J gene TRBJ2-3; 14 bases align to TRBD2. V gave up 4 bases and J gave up 12 bases; unmatched junction bases: 7. The length of the CDR3 is 14 residues. Germline values: CDR1 SGHDT, CDR2 YYEEEE. The CDR3 DNA sequence: TGTGCCAGCAGCCCGCCGGGACTAGCGGGAGCACAGTATTTT. Translating gives CASSPPGLAGAQYF.